The 24 T cell receptor beta chains below all came from one sample that was sequenced in a study of T cells in tuberculosis. Time point in this sample: new active TB diagnosis, blood taken before or within 7 days of starting treatment. The assay was immunoSEQ multiplex PCR, and TCRdb's table has in-frame clones only and misses some. The data show under 45,000 clones, with approximately 89% seen just once and about 2.4% held by the top ten. This sample comprised PBMCs, obtained at tuberculosis diagnosis. The source of these receptors is an adult with tuberculosis.

This rearrangement joins TRBV4-2 to TRBJ2-1; possibly TRBD2 for D (7 bases). Per germline, CDR1 LGHNA and CDR2 YNFKEQ. V lost 1 base and J lost 7, with 11 bases in between. This CDR3 spans 14 amino acids. The CDR3 bases are TGTGCCAGCAGCCAAGCACAGGGAGGGAATGAGCAGTTCTTC. It codes for CASSQAQGGNEQFF.

V and J are TRBV6-5 and TRBJ1-4; unclear D gene. Germline V CDR1 and CDR2: MNHEY, SVGAGI. Trimming took 4 bases from V and 6 from J, leaving 12 bases between them. The CDR3 extends over 14 amino acids. CDR3 in DNA: TGTGCCAGCAGTTCCCCGGCGGTGGATGAAAAACTGTTTTTT. Its translation: CASSSPAVDEKLFF.

The V and J genes are TRBV4-1 and TRBJ1-2; 8 nucleotides line up with TRBD1. CDR1 and CDR2 from the germline V gene are MGHRA and YSYEKL. With 4 bases clipped from V and 2 bases from J, the junction kept 9 bases outside the gene matches. CDR3 length: 16 residues. CDR3 residues: CASSPTPGGANYGYTF. The CDR3 nucleotides are TGCGCCAGCAGCCCCACCCCAGGGGGCGCCAACTATGGCTACACCTTC.

This sequence joins TRBV5-5 and TRBJ2-7; TRBD2 might be the D (5 bases). Germline V gene sequence: CDR1 SGHKS, CDR2 YYEKEE (reference sequence). There are 14 residues in the CDR3. V was cut by 7 bases and J by 0 bases, with 14 bases left in between. DNA of the CDR3: TGTGCCAGCCTTGAGGGAAGGAGCTCCTACGAGCAGTACTTC. Protein: CASLEGRSSYEQYF.

The chain carries TRBV6-1 and TRBJ2-3; 8 bases align to TRBD1. The CDR3 totals 13 residues. The V gene end was trimmed by 6 bases and the J gene end by 2 bases; junction bases not matched to a gene: 1. CDR1 and CDR2 from the germline V gene are MNHNS and SASEGT. The DNA of the CDR3 is TGTGCCAGCAGGGACAGGGACACAGATACGCAGTATTTT. Encoded protein: CASRDRDTDTQYF.

The chain uses TRBV5-5 and TRBJ1-4; the D gene is possibly TRBD1 (5 bases). V was trimmed by 2 bases and J by 7 bases, leaving 15 bases between them. The germline V gene encodes CDR1 SGHKS and CDR2 YYEKEE (reference sequence). The CDR3 is made up of 15 amino acids. This CDR3 reads CASSFTGRAPEKLFF. CDR3 nucleotides: TGTGCCAGCAGCTTTACAGGTCGTGCTCCTGAAAAACTGTTTTTT.

V and J are TRBV19 and TRBJ1-1; 10 bases agree with TRBD1. Per germline, CDR1 LNHDA and CDR2 SQIVND (reference sequence). CDR3 length: 15 residues. V lost 6 bases, J lost 3 bases, and 7 bases stayed unmatched. The CDR3 loop is CASSVTGQGYTEAFF. DNA of the CDR3: TGTGCCAGTAGCGTCACGGGACAGGGGTACACTGAAGCTTTCTTT.

Here the CDR3 reads CASSVGATYEQYF. The DNA of the CDR3 is TGTGCCAGTAGTGTTGGGGCTACCTACGAGCAGTACTTC. The chain joins TRBV19 to TRBJ2-7; tentative D call: TRBD1 (5 bases). The germline V and J ends were trimmed by 5 bases and 2 bases, with 10 bases remaining between them. The CDR3 has 13 amino acids. The germline V gene encodes CDR1 LNHDA and CDR2 SQIVND (reference sequence).

The chain recombines TRBV15 with TRBJ2-5; 13 nucleotides line up with TRBD2. Germline V CDR1 and CDR2: LNHNV, YYDKDF (reference sequence). The CDR3 contains 20 residues. J gave up 2 bases and V 0 bases, and 12 bases lay outside the gene matches. CDR3 amino acids: CATSRDGAVGLAGDQETQYF. DNA for the CDR3: TGTGCCACCAGCAGAGATGGGGCCGTAGGACTAGCGGGGGATCAAGAGACCCAGTACTTC.

This sequence joins TRBV7-6 and TRBJ2-7; tentative D call: TRBD2 (5 bases). The germline CDR1 and CDR2 sequences are SGHVS and FNYEAQ. The V end lost 2 bases, the J end lost 2 bases, and 10 bases lay between the germline ends. The CDR3 consists of 14 residues. The CDR3 sequence is CASSLSRVAYEQYV. The CDR3 DNA is TGTGCCAGCAGCTTATCGCGGGTTGCCTACGAGCAGTACGTC.

The chain couples TRBV7-2 to TRBJ2-3; 7 positions match TRBD2. Trimming cost V 7 bases and J 0 bases; bases outside gene matches: 16. The germline V gene has CDR1 SGHTA and CDR2 FQGNSA. This CDR3 is built from 18 residues. CDR3 DNA sequence: TGTGCCAGCAACACTGGGGGGGAGGACTCTTCTAGCACAGATACGCAGTATTTT. Protein product: CASNTGGEDSSSTDTQYF.

This chain connects TRBV30 to TRBJ1-1; 8 bases align to TRBD1. Looked up from germline, CDR1 is GTSNPN and CDR2 is SVGIG (reference sequence). The length of the CDR3 is 14 residues. The trim removed 5 bases at V and 10 bases at J, leaving 15 bases unmatched. DNA for the CDR3: TGTGCCTGGGGCCCGACAGGGGACCCCCTTCGAGCTTTCTTT. It encodes CAWGPTGDPLRAFF.

In DNA form, the CDR3 reads TGTGCCAGCAGGCCCGTGGCTAGGGGGCAGGGTACAGATACGCAGTATTTT. Protein sequence: CASRPVARGQGTDTQYF. This sequence joins TRBV11-2 and TRBJ2-3, with 7 bases matching TRBD1. CDR3 length equals 17 residues. Germline V lookup: CDR1 SGHAT, CDR2 FQNNGV. Losses at the gene ends were 6 bases for V and 3 bases for J; bases not matched to a gene: 15.

CDR3 sequence: CASSFSSGLLVEQFF. The CDR3 nucleotides are TGTGCCAGCAGTTTTTCCTCGGGTCTTCTAGTAGAGCAGTTCTTC. This rearrangement joins TRBV27 to TRBJ2-1, with unresolved D. Germline V gives CDR1 MNHEY, CDR2 SMNVEV (reference sequence). CDR3 size: 15 residues. Trimming removed 3 bases at V and 10 bases at J, with 19 bases between.

CDR3 amino acids: CASSPTGVTNEKLFF. In nucleotides, the CDR3 is TGCGCCAGCAGCCCAACAGGGGTAACTAATGAAAAACTGTTTTTT. The J gene is TRBJ1-4, the V gene TRBV5-1; 7 bases fit TRBD1. Trimming at V came to 4 bases and at J to 1 base, leaving 4 bases not matched to a gene. Per germline, CDR1 SGHRS and CDR2 YFSETQ. This CDR3 comprises 15 residues.

Only one count was recorded for this clone. The rearrangement joins TRBV23-1 to TRBJ1-1; D is undetermined. TRBV23-1 is classed as an ORF, of uncertain function. The CDR3 consists of 11 residues. Trimming left V 8 bases short and J 4 bases short, with 8 bases between. The CDR3 here is CASGSGTEAFF. In nucleotides, the CDR3 is TGCGCCAGCGGGTCGGGCACTGAAGCTTTCTTT.

Only one count was recorded for this clone. V usage is TRBV7-6 and J usage is TRBJ1-4; a possible D gene is TRBD1 (6 bases). CDR3 length: 18 amino acids. Germline lookup yields CDR1 SGHVS and CDR2 FNYEAQ. Trimming pared 5 bases from V and 0 bases from J, leaving 19 bases between. The CDR3 DNA reads as TGTGCCAGCAGCACCGCCCGACAGGCGATTGCAACTAATGAAAAACTGTTTTTT. Translation: CASSTARQAIATNEKLFF.

The rearrangement links TRBV11-2 to TRBJ2-2, with D tentatively TRBD1 (6 bases). CDR1 and CDR2 (germline): SGHAT, FQNNGV. The CDR3 is made up of 14 amino acids. Trimming left V 2 bases short and J 5 bases short, with 9 bases between. The CDR3 DNA is TGTGCCAGCAGCTTACACAGGGCTACCGGGGAGCTGTTTTTT. Its protein is CASSLHRATGELFF.

The CDR3 bases are TGTGCCAGCAGTTACTCCGGGTCCAACTATGGCTACACCTTC. Amino acids: CASSYSGSNYGYTF. The chain uses TRBV6-6 and TRBJ1-2; D is unclear. Germline assignment: CDR1 MNHNY and CDR2 SVGAGI (reference sequence). V was shortened by 0 bases and J by 2 bases, with 7 bases between the two germline ends. This CDR3 has 14 residues.

The chain couples TRBV5-1 to TRBJ2-4; TRBD1 might be the D (5 bases). The V end lost 4 bases, the J end lost 2 bases, and 16 bases lay between the germline ends. The CDR3 contains 16 residues. Germline-derived CDR1 and CDR2 are SGHRS and YFSETQ. CDR3 loop: CASSIGAGSSKNIQYF. CDR3 sequence (DNA): TGCGCCAGCAGCATTGGGGCAGGGTCTTCCAAAAACATTCAGTACTTC.

V usage is TRBV5-1 and J usage is TRBJ1-1; the match to TRBD1 covers 9 bases. The CDR3 sequence is 14 residues long. Germline V gene lookup returns CDR1 SGHRS and CDR2 YFSETQ. V gave up 3 bases and J gave up 3 bases; unmatched junction bases: 3. The CDR3 loop is CASSSRTGDTEAFF. The CDR3 DNA follows: TGCGCCAGCAGCTCCCGGACAGGGGACACTGAAGCTTTCTTT.

This chain links TRBV5-1 with TRBJ2-1, with D unresolved. The CDR3 covers 11 residues. V was clipped by 2 bases and J by 8 bases, with 5 bases between them. Germline loops: CDR1 SGHRS, CDR2 YFSETQ. DNA for the CDR3: TGCGCCAGCAGCTTATCTCATGAGCAGTTCTTC. It yields the protein CASSLSHEQFF.

V is TRBV30 and J is TRBJ2-5, with 11 bases aligning to TRBD2. Germline trimming cut 8 bases from V and 0 bases from J; bases unmatched to any gene: 5. The V gene's germline CDR1 is GTSNPN and CDR2 SVGIG (reference sequence). This CDR3 is built from 14 residues. The CDR3 DNA reads as TGTGCCATACCTAGCGGGGGGCACCAAGAGACCCAGTACTTC. It is translated as CAIPSGGHQETQYF.

This chain links TRBV14 with TRBJ2-5; 12 bases fit TRBD2. The CDR3 covers 16 residues. After removal of 4 bases from V and 6 bases from J, the junction contained 9 bases not matched to a gene. Per the germline V gene, CDR1 is SGHDN and CDR2 is FVKESK. The CDR3 sequence: CASSPSSGLAGKTQYF. The CDR3 bases are TGTGCCAGCAGCCCGAGCTCCGGACTAGCGGGAAAGACCCAGTACTTC.